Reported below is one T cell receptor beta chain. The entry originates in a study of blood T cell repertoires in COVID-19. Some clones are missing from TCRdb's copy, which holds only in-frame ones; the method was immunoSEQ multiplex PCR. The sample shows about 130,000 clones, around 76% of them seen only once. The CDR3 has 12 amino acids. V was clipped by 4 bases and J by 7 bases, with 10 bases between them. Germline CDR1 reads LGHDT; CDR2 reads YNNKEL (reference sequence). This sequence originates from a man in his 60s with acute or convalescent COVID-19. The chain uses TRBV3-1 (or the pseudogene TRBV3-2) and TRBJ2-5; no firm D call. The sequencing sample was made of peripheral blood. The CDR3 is CASSPGRLTQYF. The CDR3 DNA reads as TGTGCCAGCAGCCCAGGTCGGCTGACCCAGTACTTC.